This T cell receptor beta chain was obtained from a study of shared clonotypes between healthy human individuals. Study-wide results and limits: When compared with the clonotypes that were shared by all four sorted-subset donors, the non-shared clonotypes turned out to have lower generation probabilities.

This CDR3 spans 13 amino acids. V was pared by 0 bases and J by 10 bases, with 10 bases between. Details on this clone: Its antigen is currently unknown.

Sequencing used immunoSEQ multiplex PCR; TCRdb keeps in-frame clones, though not all of them. In the table there are 1.5 million to 1.9 million clones, 98% of which are singletons. The clonotype was recovered from a man aged 25 to 45 in good health. The genes are TRBV5-3 and TRBJ1-4, with D unclear. TRBV5-3 is sorted into the ORF group, with uncertain function. Sequencing was done on a sample of naive CD4+ T cells sorted from blood. Subset here: CD45RA+ positively selected. The CDR3 loop reads CARSLGPRGKLFF. The CDR3, as DNA: TGTGCCAGAAGCTTGGGGCCTCGGGGAAAACTGTTTTTT.